The 11 T cell receptor beta chains listed next were all sequenced from one sample in a study of cytomegalovirus exposure and HLA in healthy donors. Sequenced by immunoSEQ multiplex PCR; TCRdb stores in-frame clones only, minus some. This sample yields 70,000 or so clones, of which approximately 91% are seen a single time; about 3% belongs to the top ten. The sequenced sample was PBMCs. These receptors were obtained from a man aged 18 to 30 in good health and CMV-seronegative.

The CDR3 loop reads CASSQEYGDQPQHF. The CDR3 region has the DNA TGCGCCAGCAGCCAAGAATATGGAGACCAGCCCCAGCATTTT. The J gene is TRBJ1-5, the V gene TRBV4-3; D is unresolved. There are 14 residues in the CDR3. Per the germline V gene, CDR1 is LGHNA and CDR2 is YSLEER. Trimming left V 0 bases short and J 7 bases short, with 10 bases between.

This chain links TRBV7-9 with TRBJ2-5, with D maybe TRBD2 (5 bases). There are 15 residues in the CDR3. The V gene lost 5 bases and the J gene lost 1 base, with 14 bases spanning the gap. Germline V CDR1 and CDR2: SEHNR, FQNEAQ (reference sequence). The CDR3 nucleotides read TGTGCCAGCAGCCCTGAGGGTCGGATCCAAGAGACCCAGTACTTC. Its protein product is CASSPEGRIQETQYF.

V and J are TRBV4-1 and TRBJ1-1; a possible D gene is TRBD1 (6 bases). The germline CDR1 and CDR2 sequences are MGHRA and YSYEKL. V dropped 5 bases and J dropped 4 bases, with 11 bases sitting between them. The CDR3 consists of 13 residues. CDR3 coding DNA: TGCGCCAGCAGCTTTGAACAGGGCACTGAAGCTTTCTTT. This sequence encodes CASSFEQGTEAFF.

The DNA for the CDR3 is TGTGCCAGCAGTGGGGGCGGGAGCTCCTACAATGAGCAGTTCTTC. Protein: CASSGGGSSYNEQFF. The V gene is TRBV2, the J gene TRBJ2-1; 7 positions agree with TRBD2. V shed 4 bases, J shed 0 bases, and the junction held 3 bases outside the gene matches. Germline CDR1 reads SNHLY; CDR2 reads FYNNEI. There are 15 residues in the CDR3.

V and J are TRBV30 and TRBJ2-7, with 10 positions matching TRBD2. The CDR3 is 13 amino acids. CDR1 is GTSNPN, CDR2 SVGIG, per germline (reference sequence). V trimming: 5 bases; J trimming: 7 bases; junction bases outside the gene matches: 8. CDR3 sequence (DNA): TGTGCCTGGGGCGGACTAGCGGTGATTGAGCAGTACTTC. Its translation is CAWGGLAVIEQYF.

The chain has TRBV28 and TRBJ2-1; tentatively, D is TRBD1 (6 bases). The CDR3 runs to 16 residues. Trimming removed 6 bases from V and 7 bases from J, with 22 bases in between. CDR1 MDHEN and CDR2 SYDVKM come from the germline V gene. CDR3 residues: CASSPVLGQLSNEQFF. DNA for the CDR3: TGTGCCAGCAGCCCCGTTTTGGGACAATTGAGTAATGAGCAGTTCTTC.

The chain has TRBV7-2 and TRBJ2-1, with 10 bases identical to TRBD2. V gave up 7 bases and J gave up 1 base; unmatched junction bases: 7. Per germline, CDR1 SGHTA and CDR2 FQGNSA. This CDR3 is built from 16 residues. The CDR3 DNA is TGTGCCAGCACCAACCTAGCGGGGGTTTCCTACAATGAGCAGTTCTTC. Encoded protein: CASTNLAGVSYNEQFF.

The chain couples TRBV4-1 to TRBJ2-3, with D perhaps matching TRBD1 (5 bases). Germline CDR1 is MGHRA and CDR2 is YSYEKL. The CDR3 spans 16 residues. The V gene lost 4 bases and the J gene lost 3 bases, with 17 bases spanning the gap. This chain's CDR3 is CASSRSEVGATDTQYF. CDR3 coding DNA: TGCGCCAGCAGCCGGAGTGAGGTTGGGGCAACAGATACGCAGTATTTT.

CDR3 in DNA: TGTGCCAGCAGTTCCCGGGACAGGGACGCCGGTGAGCAGTTCTTC. Amino acid sequence: CASSSRDRDAGEQFF. V gene TRBV28 combines with J gene TRBJ2-1; 9 nucleotides line up with TRBD1. The CDR3 extends over 15 amino acids. Germline-derived CDR1 and CDR2 are MDHEN and SYDVKM. The V segment lost 4 bases and the J segment 9 bases; nucleotides outside the gene matches: 10.

The J gene is TRBJ2-1, the V gene TRBV11-2; 7 nucleotides agree with TRBD2. Germline-derived CDR1 and CDR2 are SGHAT and FQNNGV. V dropped 6 bases and J dropped 10; count of bases not matched to a gene: 6. The CDR3 covers 12 residues. The CDR3 bases are TGTGCCAGCAGACCAACTAGCGTAGAGCAGTTCTTC. Its protein product is CASRPTSVEQFF.

Remarks on this clone: The junction and the germline gene differ at one end; a read error may be behind it. V gene TRBV5-6 combines with J gene TRBJ2-5; 12 nucleotides agree with TRBD1. Germline V gene lookup returns CDR1 SGHDT and CDR2 YYEEEE. The CDR3 contains 16 residues. The CDR3 sequence: CASNLVGQGAGETQYF. The CDR3 DNA is TGTGCCAGCAACTTGGTGGGACAGGGGGCGGGAGAGACCCAGTACTTC.